The text below deals with one T cell receptor (beta chain). What it recognizes is unknown. Gene names are mouse gene names. Sequencing ends 4 residues short of the CDR3 end; the germline J gene provides the rest. This entry comes from a study of CD8+ T cells in alopecia areata. Whole-study findings and limits: Sequences from scalp samples also cover resident alphabeta T cells of normal skin. Possibly as an HLA-related effect, TCR sharing across patients appeared less clear than in mice.

Germline lookup yields CDR1 FNHDT and CDR2 SITEND (reference sequence). The CDR3 length is 14 residues. V dropped 5 bases and J dropped 0 bases, with 12 bases sitting between them. Sequencing templates came from extracted RNA that was reverse transcribed into cDNA. Repertoires were generated with immunoSEQ multiplex PCR, while TCRdb's copy carries only in-frame clones and drops some. The sample presents more than 90,000 clones, none singletons. The sequenced material came from lesional skin. The receptor was isolated from a C3H/HeJ mouse with alopecia areata. As its MHC haplotype, the strain has H2-k. The V gene is TRBV19, the J gene TRBJ2-7; tentative D call: TRBD1 (7 bases). The covered CDR3 bases are TGTGCCAGCAGCCATCAGGGGGGCTCCTAT. As protein: CASSHQGGSY. The entire CDR3 sequence reads CASSHQGGSYEQYF.